This TCR beta chain was sequenced during a study of glioma-infiltrating T cells after dendritic cell vaccination. Study-level points and caveats: Longer survival after dendritic cell vaccination followed higher pretreatment TIL content.

Using immunoSEQ multiplex PCR, the repertoire was profiled, and TCRdb retains in-frame clones only, with some absent. The repertoire has roughly 83,000 clones, around 84% of them found once; the top ten carry 15% to 19%. The CDR3 covers 16 residues. The germline V gene encodes CDR1 SGHDT and CDR2 YYEEEE. Trimming took off 6 bases at V and 5 bases at J, with 21 bases between the two ends. Only patients with spare fresh-frozen tumor and over two years of follow-up were included. Before vaccination, two weeks after the third vaccination, and at progression, PBMC were collected. A word on this clone: Its antigen remains unknown.

The clonotype comes from a human donor with glioblastoma. The rearrangement links TRBV5-6 to TRBJ2-1; possibly TRBD1 for D (6 bases). Sequenced here: blood, sampled before dendritic cell vaccination. The CDR3 DNA follows: TGTGCCAGCACTTACGGGACAAGCTTTTTTGACAATGAGCAGTTCTTC. Its translation is CASTYGTSFFDNEQFF.